These 30 T cell receptor beta chains originate from one sample sequenced in a study of T cells after posttransplantation cyclophosphamide. Assay: immunoSEQ multiplex PCR; the TCRdb copy retains only in-frame clones and omits some. In total the sample includes about 5,500 clones, none of them seen once. Busulfan-fludarabine conditioning, marrow transplant, and cyclophosphamide on days +3 and +4 were administered. The material sequenced was PBMCs, taken after allogeneic stem cell transplant with posttransplant cyclophosphamide. All receptors come from a male patient aged 60-69 years who received an allogeneic stem cell transplant from a related donor, was CMV-positive, and had no GVHD. Some T cells could come from the graft donor.

This clone was seen many times. CDR3 bases: TGTGCCAGCAGCTTAGTTTGGGAGGCCGGGGAGCTGTTTTTT. Protein sequence: CASSLVWEAGELFF. The V gene is TRBV11-2, the J gene TRBJ2-2; D perhaps matches TRBD2 (6 bases). The germline CDR1 and CDR2 sequences are SGHAT and FQNNGV. V was shortened by 1 base and J by 6 bases, with 9 bases between the two germline ends. The CDR3 contains 14 residues.

This clone came up many times. The rearrangement joins TRBV9 to TRBJ2-3, with 7 nucleotides matching TRBD1. The CDR3 is 17 amino acids. Germline V gene sequence: CDR1 SGDLS, CDR2 YYNGEE. Trimming removed 3 bases from V and 1 base from J; junction bases left unmatched: 11. Here the CDR3 DNA reads TGTGCCAGCAGCGGAGGGGACAGTAGGGCAGGCACAGATACGCAGTATTTT. It encodes CASSGGDSRAGTDTQYF. Full variable domain (remainder filled in from reference TRBV9 and TRBJ2-3): DSGVTQTPKHLITATGQRVTLRCSPRSGDLSVYWYQQSLDQGLQFLIQYYNGEERAKGNILERFSAQQFPDLHSELNLSSLELGDSALYFCASSGGDSRAGTDTQYFGPGTRLTVL.

There are a few counts of this clone. The chain recombines TRBV7-2 with TRBJ1-1; tentatively, D is TRBD1 (6 bases). The V gene's germline CDR1 is SGHTA and CDR2 FQGNSA. Trimming stripped 5 bases from V and 0 bases from J, with 16 bases between. The CDR3 contains 16 residues. CDR3: CASSLQGSRLNTEAFF. Here the CDR3 DNA reads TGTGCCAGCAGCCTACAGGGAAGCAGATTGAACACTGAAGCTTTCTTT.

This clone was detected ten times or more. The chain employs TRBV11-3 and TRBJ1-4, with TRBD1 matching 9 bases. Germline assignment: CDR1 SGHNT and CDR2 YENEEA. V dropped 5 bases and J dropped 7; count of bases not matched to a gene: 8. There are 15 residues in the CDR3. The CDR3 protein is CASSIGQGNGEKLFF. CDR3 DNA sequence: TGTGCCAGCAGCATCGGACAGGGGAATGGTGAAAAACTGTTTTTT.

The chain employs TRBV7-2 and TRBJ2-7; TRBD1 might be the D (6 bases). The CDR3 spans 15 residues. Germline V gene lookup returns CDR1 SGHTA and CDR2 FQGNSA. V lost 1 base, J lost 5 bases, and 15 bases lay in between. CDR3 amino acids: CASSLGRKGVNEQYF. The CDR3 DNA reads as TGTGCCAGCAGCTTAGGGCGAAAGGGGGTAAACGAGCAGTACTTC.

This clone has a count of ten or more. The V gene is TRBV28, the J gene TRBJ1-4; D gene unclear. From germline, CDR1 is MDHEN and CDR2 SYDVKM. Trimming took off 6 bases at V and 0 bases at J, with 5 bases between the two ends. CDR3 length: 13 residues. CDR3 DNA sequence: TGTGCCAGCAGGGCCTCAACTAATGAAAAACTGTTTTTT. This translates into CASRASTNEKLFF.

The chain has TRBV1 and TRBJ2-3; the table's TRBD2 call for D was not verified on the DNA. TRBV1 counts as a pseudogene. The CDR3 has 15 residues. DNA for the CDR3: TGCACCAGCAGCTCCCGGAGCCAATGCACAGATACGCAGTATTTT. It codes for CTSSSRSQCTDTQYF.

This clone came up many times. J is TRBJ2-1 and V is TRBV7-9; 11 bases agree with TRBD2. The CDR3 is 15 residues long. Germline-derived CDR1 and CDR2 are SEHNR and FQNEAQ (reference sequence). Unmatched junction bases numbered 8, after V lost 5 bases and J lost 8 bases. CDR3 region: CASSLDSGGAYEQFF. The CDR3 DNA sequence: TGTGCCAGCAGCCTAGATAGCGGGGGGGCGTATGAGCAGTTCTTC.

This clone was counted ten times or more. The junction departs from germline at one end; a sequencing error may be responsible. The sample has other DNA sequences that encode this CDR3 too. The V and J genes are TRBV4-1 and TRBJ1-2; 9 nucleotides line up with TRBD1. The CDR3 extends over 15 amino acids. Per the germline V gene, CDR1 is MGHRA and CDR2 is YSYEKL. CDR3 sequence reads: CASSPSGTGPYGYTF. The CDR3 region has the DNA TGTGCCAGCAGCCCCTCCGGGACAGGGCCCTATGGCTACACCTTC.

In this sample, this clone turned up many times. This sequence joins TRBV9 and TRBJ2-1; 9 positions agree with TRBD2. V lost 4 bases, J lost 12 bases, and 14 bases stayed unmatched. The CDR3 runs to 15 residues. Germline V gene sequence: CDR1 SGDLS, CDR2 YYNGEE. CDR3: CASSPRAGGSPVQFF. DNA for the CDR3: TGTGCCAGCAGCCCACGGGCGGGGGGGTCCCCCGTGCAGTTCTTC.

This clone was observed at least ten times. V gene TRBV28 combines with J gene TRBJ1-5; 7 bases match TRBD1. The V and J ends lost 11 bases and 6 bases, in that order; junction bases with no gene match: 16. This CDR3 region has 15 residues. CDR1 and CDR2 from the germline V gene are MDHEN and SYDVKM. This CDR3 is CAGSLRQGNGQPQHF. The CDR3 DNA reads TGTGCCGGCTCTTTGAGACAGGGAAACGGTCAGCCCCAGCATTTT.

There are many counts of this clone. The rearrangement links TRBV7-2 to TRBJ1-1; 9 positions agree with TRBD1. The CDR3 has 14 amino acids. The V segment lost 2 bases and the J segment 6 bases; nucleotides outside the gene matches: 4. The V gene's germline CDR1 is SGHTA and CDR2 FQGNSA. In DNA, the CDR3 is TGTGCCAGCAGCTTATGGACAGGGGCGGCTGAAGCTTTCTTT. Its protein is CASSLWTGAAEAFF. The entire variable domain, with the rest obtained from reference TRBV7-2 and TRBJ1-1, is as follows: GAGVSQSPSNKVTEKGKDVELRCDPISGHTALYWYRQSLGQGLEFLIYFQGNSAPDKSGLPSDRFSAERTGGSVSTLTIQRTQQEDSAVYLCASSLWTGAAEAFFGQGTRLTVV.

This clone was counted between two and nine times. The chain recombines TRBV19 with TRBJ2-5; D call uncertain. The J call is in doubt because the DNA end fits TRBJ2-7 better. The CDR3 spans 13 residues. Germline loops: CDR1 LNHDA, CDR2 SQIVND (reference sequence). The DNA of the CDR3 is TGTGCCAGTACCCGGTACCACCCCTACGAGCAGTACTTC. The encoded protein is CASTRYHPYEQYF.

This clone came up many times. The chain joins TRBV5-1 to TRBJ2-1, with 11 bases aligning to TRBD2. V lost 4 bases, J lost 1 base, and 7 bases stayed unmatched. The CDR3 consists of 17 residues. The germline V gene encodes CDR1 SGHRS and CDR2 YFSETQ. The CDR3 protein is CASSTTSGGRSYNEQFF. The CDR3, as DNA: TGCGCCAGCAGCACCACTAGCGGGGGAAGGTCCTACAATGAGCAGTTCTTC.

Only a few counts were recorded for this clone. This sequence joins TRBV4-1 and TRBJ1-2; tentatively, D is TRBD1 (5 bases). The germline V gene encodes CDR1 MGHRA and CDR2 YSYEKL. The CDR3 consists of 15 residues. The germline V and J ends were trimmed by 0 bases and 1 base, with 9 bases remaining between them. CDR3 sequence reads: CASSQDTGVNYGYTF. The CDR3 DNA reads TGCGCCAGCAGCCAAGACACGGGGGTTAACTATGGCTACACCTTC.

This clone was observed at least ten times. The V and J genes are TRBV5-4 and TRBJ1-5; 8 nucleotides match TRBD1. Losses at the gene ends were 4 bases for V and 6 bases for J; bases not matched to a gene: 6. Germline-derived CDR1 and CDR2 are SGHNT and YYREEE (reference sequence). The CDR3 runs to 14 residues. The CDR3 protein is CASSPGQDVQPQHF. Written as DNA, the CDR3 is TGTGCCAGCAGCCCGGGACAGGATGTTCAGCCCCAGCATTTT.

This clone was picked up many times. The chain has TRBV5-1 and TRBJ2-5; a weak D match, TRBD2 (6 bases). This CDR3 is built from 13 residues. Per the germline V gene, CDR1 is SGHRS and CDR2 is YFSETQ. Trimming took 5 bases from V and 3 from J, leaving 11 bases between them. Here the CDR3 reads CASRTGVEETQYF. CDR3 nucleotides: TGCGCCAGCAGGACGGGGGTGGAAGAGACCCAGTACTTC.

This clone was seen only a few times. J is TRBJ1-2 and V is TRBV27, with TRBD1 as a possible D gene (6 bases). Trimming took 8 bases from V and 5 from J, leaving 24 bases between them. Germline V CDR1 and CDR2: MNHEY, SMNVEV (reference sequence). The CDR3 runs 16 residues. The CDR3 coding sequence is TGTGCCAGCCTAGGACAGCGCTACCAGAAATTTTATGGCTACACCTTC. It specifies CASLGQRYQKFYGYTF.

This clone showed up just a few times. In nucleotides, the CDR3 is TGCGCCAGCAGCTTCTTGGGGGGAGCGGGCACAGATACGCAGTATTTT. Its translation: CASSFLGGAGTDTQYF. V gene TRBV5-1 combines with J gene TRBJ2-3; D possibly corresponds to TRBD2 (6 bases). Per germline, CDR1 SGHRS and CDR2 YFSETQ. The CDR3 totals 16 residues. Trimming pared 2 bases from V and 1 base from J, leaving 14 bases between.

This clone was observed at least ten times. This chain joins TRBV7-9 and TRBJ2-7; 7 bases match TRBD1. The V segment lost 5 bases and the J segment 3 bases; nucleotides outside the gene matches: 13. The germline V gene encodes CDR1 SEHNR and CDR2 FQNEAQ (reference sequence). This CDR3 has 16 residues. CDR3 nucleotide sequence: TGTGCCAGCAGCCTCCCCCCCGGCAGGGGGAACTACGAGCAGTACTTC. Its protein is CASSLPPGRGNYEQYF.

This clone has ten or more counts. This rearrangement joins TRBV4-1 to TRBJ1-2; the D gene is possibly TRBD1 (6 bases). The V gene lost 4 bases and the J gene lost 4 bases, with 16 bases spanning the gap. The germline gives CDR1 MGHRA, CDR2 YSYEKL. CDR3 length equals 15 residues. DNA for the CDR3: TGCGCCAGCAGCCCATTGGACAGAGAAGCCTATGGCTACACCTTC. Translation: CASSPLDREAYGYTF.

At least ten counts were recorded for this clone. The chain combines TRBV29-1 with TRBJ1-2; D is perhaps TRBD1 (6 bases). Trimming removed 3 bases from V and 4 bases from J, with 12 bases in between. The length of the CDR3 is 13 residues. CDR1 and CDR2 (germline): SQVTM, ANQGSEA. The CDR3 coding sequence is TGCAGCGTTGATCAGGGGACGATCTATGGCTACACCTTC. Amino acids: CSVDQGTIYGYTF.

This clone was found many times. The V and J genes are TRBV7-9 and TRBJ1-4; no clear D gene. Between the trimmed V and J ends, which lost 3 bases and 5 bases, there was a span of 10 bases. The CDR3 is made up of 14 amino acids. Germline V gene sequence: CDR1 SEHNR, CDR2 FQNEAQ (reference sequence). The chain's CDR3 is CASSLRGTNEKLFF. CDR3 nucleotide sequence: TGTGCCAGCAGCTTGAGAGGTACCAATGAAAAACTGTTTTTT.

This clone came up many times. The chain combines TRBV29-1 with TRBJ1-4; 8 bases map to TRBD1. The CDR3 consists of 14 residues. In germline, CDR1 is SQVTM, CDR2 ANQGSEA. V dropped 5 bases and J dropped 0; count of bases not matched to a gene: 2. The CDR3 nucleotides read TGCAGCGTTACACAGGGGGCAACTAATGAAAAACTGTTTTTT. Residues: CSVTQGATNEKLFF.

The chain uses TRBV5-1 and TRBJ1-2; 9 nucleotides align to TRBD1. The CDR3 length is 14 residues. Germline V gives CDR1 SGHRS, CDR2 YFSETQ. V dropped 2 bases and J dropped 4; count of bases not matched to a gene: 3. CDR3 in DNA: TGCGCCAGCAGCTTTACAGGGGGCGGCTATGGCTACACCTTC. It encodes CASSFTGGGYGYTF.

Many counts were recorded for this clone. V gene TRBV7-9 combines with J gene TRBJ1-1; possible D gene TRBD1, 6 bases. The germline gives CDR1 SEHNR, CDR2 FQNEAQ (reference sequence). The CDR3 is made up of 15 amino acids. The germline V and J ends were trimmed by 3 bases and 3 bases, with 14 bases remaining between them. This chain's CDR3 is CASSFPREGDTEAFF. The DNA for the CDR3 is TGTGCCAGCAGCTTCCCGAGGGAGGGGGACACTGAAGCTTTCTTT.

The V gene is TRBV5-1, the J gene TRBJ1-1; 8 bases map to TRBD1. This CDR3 contains 12 residues. CDR1 is SGHRS and CDR2 is YFSETQ in the germline V gene. V trimming: 4 bases; J trimming: 8 bases; junction bases outside the gene matches: 4. CDR3 coding DNA: TGCGCCAGCAGCCTTGGACAGGGCGAAGCTTTCTTT. Translating gives CASSLGQGEAFF.

This clone was observed many times. This chain joins TRBV2 and TRBJ1-6; 7 bases match TRBD1. CDR1 is SNHLY and CDR2 is FYNNEI in the germline V gene. The CDR3 is 16 residues long. Trimming removed 6 bases from V and 5 bases from J; junction bases left unmatched: 10. CDR3 in DNA: TGTGCCAGCAGCGGAACCGGGACAGAAAATAATTCACCCCTCCACTTT. It is translated as CASSGTGTENNSPLHF.

This clone has a count of ten or more. V usage is TRBV7-2 and J usage is TRBJ2-2; 14 bases are shared with TRBD2. The J segment lost 7 bases and the V segment lost 4 bases, leaving 5 bases of the junction unmatched. CDR3 length equals 16 residues. Germline loops: CDR1 SGHTA, CDR2 FQGNSA. The CDR3: CASSSGLAGESGELFF. DNA of the CDR3: TGTGCCAGCAGCTCGGGACTAGCGGGGGAGAGCGGGGAGCTGTTTTTT.

This clone has only a few counts. The CDR3 region is CASSPHLGQGENTIYF. DNA of the CDR3: TGTGCCAGCAGTCCCCACCTCGGACAGGGAGAAAACACCATATATTTT. The chain employs TRBV27 and TRBJ1-3, with 8 bases lining up with TRBD1. The CDR3 has 16 residues. CDR1 and CDR2 from the germline V gene are MNHEY and SMNVEV (reference sequence). J lost 6 bases, V lost 5 bases, and 12 bases had no gene match.